This T cell receptor beta chain was recorded in a study of blood T cells in healthy people across ages (dated by TCRdb to 2014 to 2015). In the study overall: Template switching captured roughly one uniquely barcoded TCR beta cDNA molecule per two T cells in model experiments. The donors were split into four age groups: young (average 16 years), middle-aged (about 40), aged (62) and long-lived (under 85). Using deep sequencing normalized with unique cDNA molecular identifiers, the study measured how TCR beta repertoire diversity changes with age. To avoid experimental bias, donors of different ages were randomly spread across the sequencing lanes. For two donors (one aged 18 to 30 and one aged 80 or older), the study analyzed two additional independent replicas of 1 million unique cDNA reads from the same blood draw. Here is what the overall study found, with its caveats: Estimates of total diversity based on one million sequenced T cells were regarded as lower bounds and as underestimates. Because the CMV infection status of the donors was unknown, age-related changes in expanded clonotypes may potentially have been confounded. As age increased, observed TCR beta diversity per million T cells dropped in a roughly linear way, and a significant reduction was already evident by age 40. Since profiling was done on bulk unsorted PBMCs, naive and antigen-experienced compartments could not be conclusively compared. A strong correlation was found between observed TCR beta diversity and the percentage of naive T cells measured by flow cytometry. Compared with the aged group, more naive CD4+ T cells, fewer expanded clones and increased TCR diversity were shown by the long-lived group, suggesting age selection.

Measured from the cysteine to the phenylalanine, the CDR3 is 15 residues long. Just the 45-base CDR3 DNA is kept, in frame starting at base 1. Cut back by 6 bases and 1 base, the V and J ends lie 16 bases apart. For CDR1 and CDR2, the germline V gene lists SNHLY and FYNNEI. This clonotype was recorded a few times. Its antigen is not yet known. No clone much larger than this one lies a single base away; base qualities are absent. The library was produced with 5' RACE. TCRdb lists the instrument as Illumina HiSeq 2500. The second PCR ran for about 6 to 12 cycles and used a J-beta primer mix along with a sample-barcoded 5' primer. A unique molecular identifier was introduced onto each TCR beta cDNA molecule by a template-switch 5' adaptor carrying 12 random nucleotides. Each sample yielded at least 3 million CDR3-containing paired-end reads. The Mint cDNA synthesis kit, primed by a TRBC-specific oligonucleotide, was used to synthesize first-strand cDNA from all RNA. Following uracil-DNA glycosylase treatment, a first 18-cycle PCR with universal primers M1SS and BC2_uni_R was performed on all cDNA. Per the authors' processing: For normalization, 1 million high-quality reads were randomly selected from each sample, with every read carrying a distinct molecular identifier. Instead of being binned into consensus sequences, reads with shared molecular identifiers were discarded. MiTCR, set to a Q25 quality threshold and the strictest error-elimination algorithm, was used for CDR3 identification, clonotype clustering and error correction. Lower-bound total TCR beta diversity was estimated with a nonparametric unseen species model using Euler transformation. The public reads were quality trimmed at Q25 with fastp and then assembled into clones with MiXCR by TCRdb, keeping productive beta chains. Under each unique CDR3 protein, matching rows form one entry showing the most common genes and DNA. Clone size and V and J calls follow TCRdb, not the original study. The sample table shows roughly 1.4 million distinct CDR3 sequences, and almost 60% are seen once. The ten largest clonotypes hold 6.5% to 8.5% of the sample.

The donors were roughly 40 Caucasian individuals from Russia, aged about 6 to 100 years, who were systemically healthy. Roughly 10 milliliters of peripheral blood were collected from each donor into EDTA-treated Vacutainer tubes. Ficoll-Paque density-gradient centrifugation was used to isolate PBMCs, with at least 7 million per sample. Total RNA was extracted from PBMCs with Trizol reagent, with at least 6 micrograms obtained per sample. For every donor, an aliquot of PBMCs went through flow cytometry to measure the percentages of naive CD45RAhigh/CD27high T cells. The clonotype comes from a man aged 18 to 35 in good health. What was sequenced was blood. The chain uses TRBV2 and TRBJ2-7, and perhaps TRBD1 as D gene, on 6 matching bases. The CDR3 is CASRRGSTGSYEQYF. The base sequence is TGTGCCAGCAGGAGGGGCTCGACAGGTTCCTACGAGCAGTACTTC.